This T cell receptor beta chain was sequenced during a study of cytomegalovirus exposure and HLA in healthy donors (dated by TCRdb to 2017 to 2019). About the study as a whole: An earlier analysis of a few hundred of the donors reported 276 Gb of sequence data and about 120 million unique TCR beta sequences obtained from approximately 180 million T cells. A few DR-DQ haplotypes were treated as single units for association and clustering because of strong linkage in the cohort. Using immunosequencing, the study profiled T cell repertoires from fewer than 850 subjects and related those repertoires to cytomegalovirus serostatus. HLA typing included class I and class II loci at four-digit resolution. In a later analysis, previously published TCR beta repertoires from fewer than 750 donors were re-analyzed and high-resolution HLA genotyping was added so that TCR occurrence patterns could be studied. A later genetic analysis took genome-wide SNP genotypes for 398 of the 666 donors and used that subset as a discovery cohort. Every discovery cohort repertoire had been produced on one sequencing platform. Roughly 320 gigabases of sequencing data and around 80 million unique TCR sequences made up an early release that covered approximately 620 HLA-typed donors. In addition to the first cohort of 650 to 750 subjects, a separate validation cohort of 130 or so different subjects was used. The later analysis used no new phenotypic data to find candidate immune exposures, relying instead on TCR beta sequences and their occurrence across donors. Typing coverage differed by locus: A, B, C, DRB1 and DQB1 were typed in roughly 629-630 donors, DQA1 in roughly 510, DPA1 in some 570, and DPB1 in 472. Donor age, sex, ethnicity and CMV serostatus were collected together with the repertoire data. Among some 400 genotyped donors of the cohort, an average of about 240,000 unique TCR beta nucleotide sequences were sequenced per donor, 15% to 20% of them non-productive. To predict cytomegalovirus infection status, the study combined high-throughput TCR immunosequencing, statistical association of individual TCRs with disease status, and machine learning. An earlier analysis of 587 of the donors applied high-throughput TCR beta sequencing to assess whether each TCR beta V gene segment acted as functional or pseudogenic. The genetic ancestry cluster associated with self-reported Caucasian donors included 81% of the roughly 410 genotyped donors. The aim of the study was to test whether cataloging public T cell receptors could identify signatures of past pathogen exposure.

As encoded in the germline V gene, CDR1 is SGHVS while CDR2 is FNYEAQ. Cut back by 1 base and 7 bases, the V and J ends lie 5 bases apart. Spanning cysteine to phenylalanine, the CDR3 consists of 13 amino acids. Kept here is only the CDR3 DNA, which spans 39 bases and is read in frame from base 1. General study outcomes and caveats: A later analysis found that TCR association rates varied across HLA loci, with DRB1 alleles showing the most associated TCRs and HLA-C alleles the fewest. A further reported finding was that TCR beta sequences accurately predicted the HLA-A and HLA-B alleles for most subjects in the first cohort. Most TCR sequences were observed very rarely across donors, whereas some public TCRs were present in many individuals. Because some donors lacked HLA typing at each locus, the association tests relied only on the typed subset. A later analysis reported that several top co-occurrence clusters appeared linked to parvovirus B19, influenza, CMV and Epstein-Barr virus. Specific HLA alleles were associated with around 18,000 TCR beta sequences at a false discovery rate of 0.05 in a later analysis. Compared with the roughly 670-donor mean, donors in an Asian-associated ancestry cluster had fewer N-insertions in productive TCRs, according to a later genetic analysis. Three of the identified cytomegalovirus-associated TCR beta chains were confirmed in vitro to be specific for cytomegalovirus antigens. A group of highly shared sequence variants was considered likely to be a technical artifact of the sequencing pipeline. An earlier analysis of approximately 530 of the donors showed that most TCR beta V segments appeared in productive rearrangements either about 87% or about 30% of the time, which broadly matched IMGT annotations. The 87-base-pair reads could not distinguish some IMGT-functional V segments, including TRBV6-2 and TRBV6-3, so those segments were excluded. Approximately 16 rarely observed V segments, including chromosome 9 orphons, were excluded from the earlier analysis of about 610 of the donors because counts were too low. According to a later analysis, most CMV-associated TCR beta chains appeared to be HLA-restricted, and the HLA associations seemed to be driven largely by CMV exposure. CMV serostatus was the only immune exposure information available for the cohort. The cohort was sequenced for TCR beta chains only, and without alpha or paired-chain data the features that could be detected were limited. Assigning TCR associations to individual alleles was difficult when HLA alleles, especially DR and DQ, strongly co-occurred. The authors suggested that the approach could potentially be generalized to other disease states and immunological phenotypes. V-gene and J-gene trimming of TCR beta chains was associated with a missense DCLRE1C variant in a later genetic analysis, and the association was replicated in an independent cohort. Sequencing depth was assumed to be roughly uniform across donors in the presence/absence analyses, though that assumption may not hold. In a later analysis, HLA-associated TCR beta chains showed more clonal expansion and lower generation probabilities than non-associated chains that were equally common. In the study, some 160 TCR beta chains were listed as associated with cytomegalovirus. Correlated functional status among segregating V segments might reflect linkage disequilibrium, but an unknown experimental factor could not be ruled out. Cytomegalovirus status was reported to be diagnosed by the classifier with high specificity and sensitivity in both the original and validation cohorts.

The cohort comprised some 700 healthy bone marrow donors. At the time of sampling, all cohort members were nominally healthy, though unrecorded immune exposures were likely present. The donor was CMV seropositive and was included in the group of 250 to 300 seropositive cohort members. A peripheral blood sample was collected from each donor, and TCR beta sequencing was performed on peripheral blood mononuclear cells. Genomic DNA extraction from the blood cell samples was performed with the Qiagen DNeasy Blood Extraction Kit. In regard to this clone: Its antigen has not been determined. Within one base of it there is no much larger clone, and no base qualities were kept.

Libraries were built with the immunoSEQ multiplex PCR assay. For the multiplex PCR, a mixture combining 60 forward primers for TCR Vbeta segments and 13 reverse primers for TCR Jbeta segments was used. A multiplex PCR assay on genomic DNA amplified the CDR3 region of rearranged TCR beta genes. Amplified TCR beta libraries were sequenced as 87-base-pair reads on the Illumina HiSeq System. Per the authors' processing: Across the 640 or so repertoires, a later analysis counted some 81 million unique TCR beta chains, about 10 million of which were shared by at least two donors. Raw reads were error-corrected and collapsed into unique sequences with a nearest-neighbor algorithm that merged closely related sequences to remove PCR and sequencing errors. CDR3 sequences were aligned to IMGT reference sequences to assign V, D and J gene segments. For a sequence to be retained, at least a six-nucleotide match to both a V gene segment and a J gene segment was required. A rearrangement was called productive if the CDR3 had no stop codons and remained in frame with V and J, and every other rearrangement was called non-productive. CDR3 was defined by IMGT convention, running from the second conserved V-encoded cysteine to the conserved J-encoded phenylalanine. The earlier analysis of about 500 of the donors excluded sequences that lacked an unambiguous match to a single V gene segment. In an earlier analysis of 450 to 700 of the donors, V segments were called functional above 56.7% productive rearrangements and were called segregating when the between-donor standard deviation exceeded 5%. A statistical classification framework was built for diagnosing cytomegalovirus status from the catalog of TCR beta chain sequences. A later analysis assigned V and J genes by comparing TCR nucleotide sequences with IMGT/GENE-DB human TR gene sequences. Using the TCRdist pipeline, a later analysis assigned CDR3 sequences along with most-parsimonious VDJ recombination scenarios. A later analysis defined each TCR beta chain by its CDR3 amino acid sequence plus V-gene family, and excluded reads lacking a unique V-gene family. As a way to deal with suspected cross-contamination and a sequencing artifact, a later analysis dropped roughly 620 nucleotide sequences that were highly shared and had low generation probability. For each public chain, a later analysis derived a clonal expansion index from normalized ranks of inferred template counts within each repertoire. In a later analysis, generation probabilities were computed using a VDJ recombination model fitted to out-of-frame rearrangements, and the results were checked against IGoR. In a later analysis, hypergeometric tests were used to score TCR-TCR, TCR-HLA and TCR-CMV co-occurrence, with a repertoire-size bias correction applied to TCR pairs. In a later analysis, false discovery rates were estimated by permuting HLA or CMV assignments 20 times. In a later analysis, co-occurring TCRs were grouped using DBSCAN, and TCRdist sequence similarity was added for clustering within HLA-allele-positive subsets. Repertoires with fewer than 30,000 or more than 120,000 public chains were left out of co-occurrence clustering, as were about five repertoires with anomalous nucleotide sharing. TCRdb's version of the immuneACCESS table is confined to in-frame rearrangements and falls short of the full clone set. An unresolved V gene accounts for under half of the shortfall where checked; the remainder is of unknown origin. V and J calls plus clone size are reproduced from that table; the DNA served to infer D and trimming. The sample table holds 100,000 or so clones, of which over 75% were seen once. 6.5% to 9.5% of the sample is taken by the ten largest.

The chain joins TRBV7-6 to TRBJ1-6; the D gene remains uncertain. The sequenced material came from PBMCs. This sequence originates from a woman in her 40s in good health and CMV-seropositive. The nucleotide sequence reads as follows: TGTGCCAGCAGCTTAGAGCGGAATTCACCCCTCCACTTT. This is translated as CASSLERNSPLHF.